The rows below give T cell receptor beta chains drawn from one sample of a study of T-cell reconstitution after alpha-beta-depleted transplantation in children. TCRdb reprocessed the PCR reads with MiXCR, giving one entry per CDR3 protein. The sample contains around 400,000 distinct CDR3 sequences, 11% of which appear only once. The sample here was PBMCs from the stem cell graft donor, taken from the stem cell graft. The source is a human donor who donated a stem cell graft to a child with acute myeloid leukemia. Both conserved end residues are part of each CDR3. The D gene is left open where the match is weak. The size of a clone is reported for some rows only, either as once, few or many, or as a class for expanded clones.

D gene | J gene | clone size | V gene | CDR3 DNA | CDR3 protein
TRBD1 | TRBJ2-1 | . | TRBV10-3 | TGTGCCATTGGGACAGCAGGGATAGGGAATGAGCAGTTCTTC | CAIGTAGIGNEQFF
. | TRBJ2-7 | few | TRBV5-1 | TGCGCCAGCAGCTCGAACAGTTTTCCCTACGAGCAGTACTTC | CASSSNSFPYEQYF
TRBD1 | TRBJ1-4 | . | TRBV20-1 | TGCAGTGCTAGAGATCGTTCAGGGGGCGGGGAAAAACTGTTTTTT | CSARDRSGGGEKLFF
TRBD1 | TRBJ2-2 | many | TRBV6-5 | TGTGCCAGCAGTTACTCGGGGACAGCGAACACCGGGGAGCTGTTTTTT | CASSYSGTANTGELFF
. | TRBJ2-7 | many | TRBV6-6 | TGTGCCAGCAGCGACTGGAGCTCCTACGAGCAGTACTTC | CASSDWSSYEQYF
. | TRBJ2-1 | few | TRBV5-1 | TGCGCCAGCAGCTTGGCTACCGGGACACCTTCCTACAATGAGCAGTTCTTC | CASSLATGTPSYNEQFF
TRBD1 | TRBJ2-5 | few | TRBV24-1 | TGTGCCACCAGAGTCAGGGGGAAAGAGACCCAGTACTTC | CATRVRGKETQYF
. | TRBJ2-3 | few | TRBV12-3/TRBV12-4 | TGTGCCAGCAGCCTAAACCCGGGACCAGGGGCAGATACGCAGTATTTT | CASSLNPGPGADTQYF
. | TRBJ1-6 | many | TRBV5-1 | TGCGCCAGCTTCGACCCCCTCCACTTT | CASFDPLHF
TRBD2 | TRBJ2-1 | . | TRBV6-5 | TGTGCCAGCAGTTACGGGACTATAGACAATGAGCAGTTCTTC | CASSYGTIDNEQFF
TRBD2 | TRBJ2-7 | many | TRBV12-3/TRBV12-4 | TGTGCCAGCAGCATCGGGATAGCGGGATACGAGCAGTACTTC | CASSIGIAGYEQYF
. | TRBJ2-5 | few | TRBV9 | TGTGCCAGCAGCGGACACGGGCAGGGTACATACCAAGAGACCCAGTACTTC | CASSGHGQGTYQETQYF
TRBD1 | TRBJ1-3 | few | TRBV6-1 | TGTGCCAGCAGTCAGGGGGCGCGCAGAAACACCATATATTTT | CASSQGARRNTIYF
TRBD2 | TRBJ2-3 | . | TRBV15 | TGTGCCACCAGGCCCGTCCTAGCGGAGGAGGGCACAGATACGCAGTATTTT | CATRPVLAEEGTDTQYF
TRBD2 | TRBJ2-1 | . | TRBV20-1 | TGCAGTGTCAGACGGACTAGCGTGAGGACCTACAATGAGCAGTTCTTC | CSVRRTSVRTYNEQFF
TRBD2 | TRBJ2-3 | many | TRBV7-2 | TGTGCCAGCAGACGGACTAGCGGGGGAGCAGATACGCAGTATTTT | CASRRTSGGADTQYF
TRBD1 | TRBJ1-6 | few | TRBV12-3/TRBV12-4 | TGTGCCAGCAGCACCACAGGGGTCAGTTCACCCCTCCACTTT | CASSTTGVSSPLHF
. | TRBJ1-2 | few | TRBV12-3/TRBV12-4 | TGTGCCAGGAAATATCAGGGAGGTGCCTATGGCTACACCTTC | CARKYQGGAYGYTF
TRBD2 | TRBJ2-1 | few | TRBV29-1 | TGCAGCGTTGAGGGGCGGGGGGCGGATGAGCAGTTCTTC | CSVEGRGADEQFF
TRBD1 | TRBJ2-3 | . | TRBV5-1 | TGCGCCAGCAGCTTGGCCCCAGGACAGGGGGCTGCAGATACGCAGTATTTT | CASSLAPGQGAADTQYF
. | TRBJ2-7 | . | TRBV6-1 | TGTGCCAGCCGCCCTGTAGGGGTCTCGGGTCTGTCCGAGCAGTACTTC | CASRPVGVSGLSEQYF
TRBD2 | TRBJ2-3 | few | TRBV12-3/TRBV12-4 | TGTGCCAGCAGTGTTCCGACTAGCGATCCTACAGATACGCAGTATTTT | CASSVPTSDPTDTQYF
. | TRBJ1-2 | many | TRBV6-2/TRBV6-3 | TGTGCCAGCAGTTACTCGACATTCCGCCAGCAACCAAGGGGGAACTATGGCTACACCTTC | CASSYSTFRQQPRGNYGYTF
. | TRBJ2-1 | . | TRBV7-6 | TGTGCCAGCAGCTTAGGAGGGCCCCAACAGGTCGGCTACAATGAGCAGTTCTTC | CASSLGGPQQVGYNEQFF
. | TRBJ2-5 | many | TRBV12-3/TRBV12-4 | TGTGCCAGCAGCACCGGGACGTTCCAAGAGACCCAGTACTTC | CASSTGTFQETQYF
. | TRBJ2-7 | . | TRBV5-1 | TGCGCCAGCAGCGCGGGACCTAGCTCCTACGAGCAGTACTTC | CASSAGPSSYEQYF
. | TRBJ2-7 | many | TRBV29-1 | TGCAGCGTTGAGGGTCAAACCTCCTACGAGCAGTACTTC | CSVEGQTSYEQYF
TRBD1 | TRBJ2-2 | few | TRBV28 | TGTGCCAGTGTAGGACAGGGGTTTACCGGGGAGCTGTTTTTT | CASVGQGFTGELFF
. | TRBJ2-7 | . | TRBV5-6 | TGTGCCAGCAGCCAGACAGGGAGGGAGCGCGAGCAGTACTTC | CASSQTGREREQYF
TRBD1 | TRBJ2-7 | few | TRBV20-1 | TGCAGTGCCCAGCCGGGACAGAGAACCTACGAGCAGTACTTC | CSAQPGQRTYEQYF
TRBD2 | TRBJ2-3 | few | TRBV5-1 | TGCGCCAGCAGCGGAACCGGGACTAGCGGGAGGACCCTGATAACTTGGTATTTT | CASSGTGTSGRTLITWYF
. | TRBJ2-2 | few | TRBV18 | TGTGCCAGCTCACCACGGGCAGGTACTCCCCCGAACACCGGGGAGCTGTTTTTT | CASSPRAGTPPNTGELFF
TRBD1 | TRBJ1-2 | few | TRBV29-1 | TGCAGCGCAACAGGGGTTCGGGGCTACACCTTC | CSATGVRGYTF
. | TRBJ1-3 | many | TRBV4-2 | TGTGCCAGCAGCCAAGACAGGGCGGTAAACACCATATATTTT | CASSQDRAVNTIYF
. | TRBJ1-2 | . | TRBV7-2 | TGTGCCAGCAGCTTAAGACGTGGGGGCGCGGGGGGCTACACCTTC | CASSLRRGGAGGYTF
. | TRBJ2-1 | . | TRBV7-2 | TGTGCCAGCAGCTGGGGGTGGAATGAGCAGTTCTTC | CASSWGWNEQFF
. | TRBJ2-3 | few | TRBV7-2 | TGTGCCAGCAGCTTAGAAACTAGCACAGATACGCAGTATTTT | CASSLETSTDTQYF
. | TRBJ1-2 | many | TRBV25-1 | TGTGCCAGCAGTGAATCTCACTATGGCTACACCTTC | CASSESHYGYTF
TRBD2 | TRBJ2-7 | many | TRBV6-2/TRBV6-3 | TGTGCCAGCAGTTACCTAACCCAGGGACTATCGGTCGAGCAGTACTTC | CASSYLTQGLSVEQYF
TRBD1 | TRBJ2-2 | many | TRBV27 | TGTGCCAGCAGTTTAGTCTGGACAGGGGGGTCCACCGGGGAGCTGTTTTTT | CASSLVWTGGSTGELFF
. | TRBJ1-2 | few | TRBV4-1 | TGCGCCAGCAGCCAAGATCTCTCAGGGATTATTGGCTACACCTTC | CASSQDLSGIIGYTF
. | TRBJ1-4 | few | TRBV11-2 | TGTGCCAGCAGCTTAGAGACCTTGGGCAGGACAAATGAAAAACTGTTTTTT | CASSLETLGRTNEKLFF
. | TRBJ2-3 | few | TRBV4-3 | TGCGCCAGCAGCCAAGAAGGGAGGTCGACAGATACGCAGTATTTT | CASSQEGRSTDTQYF
TRBD1 | TRBJ2-5 | . | TRBV27 | TGTGCCAGCAGCACTTGGACAGGGGGCAAACGAGAGACCCAGTACTTC | CASSTWTGGKRETQYF
. | TRBJ1-6 | few | TRBV20-1 | TGCAGTGCTAAGGACAGACTAGAACGTTCACCCCTCCACTTT | CSAKDRLERSPLHF
TRBD1 | TRBJ1-5 | many | TRBV29-1 | TGCAGCGTTCTGGGGTCCCAGGGGGTCGGGCAGCCCCAGCATTTT | CSVLGSQGVGQPQHF
TRBD2 | TRBJ2-1 | few | TRBV6-4 | TGTGCCAGCAGTGTAGCGGGGAACGGGTACAATGAGCAGTTCTTC | CASSVAGNGYNEQFF
TRBD2 | TRBJ2-5 | . | TRBV12-3/TRBV12-4 | TGTGCCATAGGACTAGCGGGAGGCAGGGGGGAGACCCAGTACTTC | CAIGLAGGRGETQYF
. | TRBJ2-5 | many | TRBV5-1 | TGTGCCAGCAGCCGGAGGGGCCAAGAGACCCAGTACTTC | CASSRRGQETQYF
. | TRBJ2-1 | . | TRBV2 | TGTGCCAGCGGTGAAATAGGAGGTGGACCCTCCGAGCAGTTCTTC | CASGEIGGGPSEQFF